Shown below are 30 T cell receptor beta chains from a single sample sequenced in a study of shared clonotypes between healthy human individuals. Libraries were prepared by immunoSEQ multiplex PCR; TCRdb keeps only in-frame clonotypes and omits some of them. The sample lists about 2.1 million clones; roughly 93% were seen once. CD45RO-negative, CCR7-selected cells formed the naive CD8 fraction, which excluded terminally differentiated effector memory CD45RA+ cells. Sequences were obtained from naive CD8+ T cells from PBMCs. Source of these receptors: a man between 18 and 29 years old in good health. Some clones in this sample may be carry-over from other donors' samples.

The chain combines TRBV28 with TRBJ2-2; TRBD1 aligns across 9 bases. Trimming removed 5 bases from V and 4 bases from J; junction bases left unmatched: 5. The CDR3 consists of 15 residues. Germline lookup yields CDR1 MDHEN and CDR2 SYDVKM. As DNA, the CDR3 is TGTGCCAGCAGTCCCGGGACAGGGAGCACCGGGGAGCTGTTTTTT. Its protein product is CASSPGTGSTGELFF.

The rearrangement links TRBV13 to TRBJ2-2; 12 bases fit TRBD1. Germline V gene data show CDR1 as PRHDT and CDR2 as FYEKMQ (reference sequence). The junction had 2 bases not matched to a gene; V was cut back by 7 bases and J by 2 bases. The CDR3 totals 15 residues. Here the CDR3 DNA reads TGTGCCAGCACCGGGACAGGGGGCAACACCGGGGAGCTGTTTTTT. It encodes CASTGTGGNTGELFF. The variable domain in full, with the rest retrieved from reference TRBV13 and TRBJ2-2, is AAGVIQSPRHLIKEKRETATLKCYPIPRHDTVYWYQQGPGQDPQFLISFYEKMQSDKGSIPDRFSAQQFSDYHSELNMSSLELGDSALYFCASTGTGGNTGELFFGEGSRLTVL.

The chain carries TRBV27 and TRBJ2-5; D may be TRBD2 (6 bases). CDR3 length: 12 amino acids. Per germline, CDR1 MNHEY and CDR2 SMNVEV (reference sequence). V dropped 7 bases and J dropped 5 bases, with 11 bases sitting between them. CDR3 bases: TGTGCCAGCATGACTAGAGGGGAGACCCAGTACTTC. The encoded protein is CASMTRGETQYF.

The chain links TRBV7-9 to TRBJ1-5, with TRBD1 matching over 11 bases. CDR3 length: 16 residues. After removal of 4 bases from V and 4 bases from J, the junction contained 6 bases not matched to a gene. Germline assignment: CDR1 SEHNR and CDR2 FQNEAQ (reference sequence). For the CDR3, the DNA is TGTGCCAGCAGCTCCGGAGGACAGGGGGCAAATCAGCCCCAGCATTTT. It translates to CASSSGGQGANQPQHF.

The chain employs TRBV27 and TRBJ2-7; no clear D. The germline CDR1 and CDR2 sequences are MNHEY and SMNVEV (reference sequence). V shed 6 bases and J shed 1 base, with 13 bases lying between them. This CDR3 region has 14 residues. The CDR3 nucleotides are TGTGCCAGCAGCCCAGTCCAATTTTCCTACGAGCAGTACTTC. It codes for CASSPVQFSYEQYF.

J is TRBJ2-5 and V is TRBV28; weak D call: TRBD2 (5 bases). V lost 5 bases and J 5 bases, leaving 21 bases between the germline ends. Germline V gene data show CDR1 as MDHEN and CDR2 as SYDVKM. The CDR3 length is 16 residues. The CDR3, as DNA: TGTGCCAGCAGTCCTCCTCGGACTGGCTCGGGGGAGACCCAGTACTTC. As protein: CASSPPRTGSGETQYF.

J is TRBJ2-5 and V is TRBV6-5; D possibly matches TRBD1 or TRBD2 (5 bases each). The CDR3 totals 15 residues. The V gene lost 5 bases and the J gene lost 4 bases, with 17 bases spanning the gap. The germline CDR1 and CDR2 sequences are MNHEY and SVGAGI. CDR3 loop: CASSRGTGTSETQYF. Here the CDR3 DNA reads TGTGCCAGCAGTCGGGGAACAGGAACCTCAGAGACCCAGTACTTC.

The chain is built from TRBV11-2 and TRBJ2-1, with D maybe TRBD2 (5 bases). V gave up 1 base and J gave up 3 bases, with 10 bases separating them. Germline CDR1 is SGHAT and CDR2 is FQNNGV. This CDR3 is 15 amino acids long. The CDR3, as DNA: TGTGCCAGCAGCTTAGCGGGGAACCTCTACAATGAGCAGTTCTTC. Its translation is CASSLAGNLYNEQFF. The whole variable domain, remainder taken from reference TRBV11-2 and TRBJ2-1, is EAGVAQSPRYKIIEKRQSVAFWCNPISGHATLYWYQQILGQGPKLLIQFQNNGVVDDSQLPKDRFSAERLKGVDSTLKIQPAKLEDSAVYLCASSLAGNLYNEQFFGPGTRLTVL.

Regarding this clone: Other DNA variants within this sample encode the same CDR3. The CDR3 DNA reads as TGTGCCAGTAGTATAGGGGGACTAGCGGGTAATGAGCAGTTCTTC. Amino acids: CASSIGGLAGNEQFF. This chain joins TRBV19 and TRBJ2-1, with TRBD2 identical over 12 bases. V was pared by 1 base and J by 7 bases, with 2 bases of the junction left unmatched. This CDR3 contains 15 residues. In germline, CDR1 is LNHDA, CDR2 SQIVND (reference sequence).

The J gene is TRBJ2-7, the V gene TRBV27; possibly TRBD2 for D (6 bases). V lost 3 bases, J lost 4 bases, and 16 bases lay in between. The CDR3 sequence is 15 residues long. CDR1 and CDR2 from the germline V gene are MNHEY and SMNVEV (reference sequence). This CDR3 reads CASSFAGGSAYEQYF. The CDR3 DNA is TGTGCCAGCAGTTTTGCCGGAGGGTCGGCTTACGAGCAGTACTTC.

The table lists this clone with a count of one. This chain links TRBV27 with TRBJ2-5; no clear D. CDR3 length: 13 residues. Deletions cut 3 bases from V and 3 bases from J, with 8 bases between. Germline CDR1 and CDR2: MNHEY and SMNVEV (reference sequence). Here the CDR3 reads CASSLARKETQYF. CDR3 sequence (DNA): TGTGCCAGCAGTTTGGCCAGGAAAGAGACCCAGTACTTC.

V and J are TRBV5-6 and TRBJ2-2; D is uncertain. The CDR3 consists of 14 residues. V shed 4 bases and J shed 4 bases, with 11 bases lying between them. Germline V gives CDR1 SGHDT, CDR2 YYEEEE. The CDR3 loop reads CASSVLAGTGELFF. In DNA, the CDR3 is TGTGCCAGCAGCGTCCTCGCCGGCACCGGGGAGCTGTTTTTT.

The table lists this clone with a count of one. V usage is TRBV11-2 and J usage is TRBJ2-7; TRBD1 matches at 9 bases. Trimming at V came to 8 bases and at J to 3 bases, leaving 11 bases not matched to a gene. Germline CDR1 and CDR2: SGHAT and FQNNGV. The CDR3 is 15 amino acids. CDR3 in DNA: TGTGCCAGCGCTTCTACCGGGACAGGGTTCTACGAGCAGTACTTC. Protein product: CASASTGTGFYEQYF.

The chain has TRBV5-1 and TRBJ2-2, with TRBD2 matching over 8 bases. V was pared by 2 bases and J by 3 bases, with 3 bases of the junction left unmatched. The CDR3 is 15 residues long. The germline V gene encodes CDR1 SGHRS and CDR2 YFSETQ. CDR3 in amino acids: CASSLKTSDTGELFF. Here the CDR3 DNA reads TGCGCCAGCAGCTTAAAGACTAGCGACACCGGGGAGCTGTTTTTT.

For this clone: This sample also contains other DNA sequences that code for the same CDR3. The V and J genes are TRBV30 and TRBJ1-2; D is perhaps TRBD1 (6 bases). The germline V gene has CDR1 GTSNPN and CDR2 SVGIG (reference sequence). Trimming shortened V by 2 bases and J by 6 bases, and 10 bases separated the two germline ends. The CDR3 spans 12 residues. CDR3 sequence reads: CAWSMGADGYTF. The CDR3 bases are TGTGCCTGGAGTATGGGGGCAGATGGCTACACCTTC.

The chain uses TRBV7-2 and TRBJ1-5; D perhaps matches TRBD1 (5 bases). The germline V gene encodes CDR1 SGHTA and CDR2 FQGNSA. CDR3 size: 17 residues. V was clipped by 5 bases and J by 3 bases, with 20 bases between them. The CDR3 protein is CASSQGPVPSPNQPQHF. The CDR3 nucleotides are TGTGCCAGCAGCCAGGGTCCAGTACCCTCGCCCAATCAGCCCCAGCATTTT.

V is TRBV4-2 and J is TRBJ2-7; D may correspond to TRBD1 or TRBD2 (5 bases each). In germline, CDR1 is LGHNA, CDR2 YNFKEQ. There are 14 residues in the CDR3. Trimming took 1 base from V and 2 from J, leaving 9 bases between them. This chain's CDR3 is CASSQGGRPYEQYF. CDR3 bases: TGTGCCAGCAGCCAAGGGGGGAGACCCTACGAGCAGTACTTC.

In the case of this clone: Other DNA variants within this sample encode the same CDR3. The chain couples TRBV27 to TRBJ2-3; D remains unclear. V was shortened by 8 bases and J by 0 bases, with 3 bases between the two germline ends. Germline CDR1 reads MNHEY; CDR2 reads SMNVEV (reference sequence). The CDR3 loop spans 11 amino acids. Written as DNA, the CDR3 is TGTGCCAGCGGGAGCACAGATACGCAGTATTTT. Amino acid sequence: CASGSTDTQYF.

In DNA form, the CDR3 reads TGTGCCAGCAGCTTAGGTTTCCACGTCAATAGCACCGGGGAGCTGTTTTTT. Amino acids: CASSLGFHVNSTGELFF. The J gene is TRBJ2-2, the V gene TRBV11-2; D gene unclear. The CDR3 sequence is 17 residues long. V was trimmed by 1 base and J by 4 bases, leaving 16 bases between them. Germline V lookup: CDR1 SGHAT, CDR2 FQNNGV.

This clone was picked up one time. The rearrangement uses TRBV28 and TRBJ1-4; D unresolved. Germline V gene lookup returns CDR1 MDHEN and CDR2 SYDVKM. V lost 3 bases and J 4 bases, leaving 12 bases between the germline ends. The CDR3 has 15 amino acids. The CDR3 region has the DNA TGTGCCAGCAGTTTGTTCGGACCGCTTAATGAAAAACTGTTTTTT. This encodes CASSLFGPLNEKLFF. The complete variable domain, with remaining parts taken from reference TRBV28 and TRBJ1-4, reads DVKVTQSSRYLVKRTGEKVFLECVQDMDHENMFWYRQDPGLGLRLIYFSYDVKMKEKGDIPEGYSVSREKKERFSLILESASTNQTSMYLCASSLFGPLNEKLFFGSGTQLSVL.

As concerns this clone: Distinct nucleotide sequences in the sample also encode this CDR3. CDR3 loop: CASSLLNTGELFF. The CDR3 bases are TGTGCCAGCAGCCTATTGAACACCGGGGAGCTGTTTTTT. V gene TRBV28 combines with J gene TRBJ2-2; D gene ambiguous. V was shortened by 6 bases and J by 1 base, with 6 bases between the two germline ends. The CDR3 extends over 13 amino acids. The V gene's germline CDR1 is MDHEN and CDR2 SYDVKM.

The chain is built from TRBV7-7 and TRBJ2-7, with 11 bases matching TRBD2. Per the germline V gene, CDR1 is SSHAT and CDR2 is FNYEAQ (reference sequence). With V trimmed by 6 bases and J by 2 bases, 6 bases remained unmatched. This CDR3 region has 15 residues. The DNA for the CDR3 is TGTGCCAGCAGTCCAGGGACTAGCGGCGCCTACGAGCAGTACTTC. This translates into CASSPGTSGAYEQYF.

The V call is TRBV4-1, the J call TRBJ2-7; 8 bases fit TRBD1. CDR1 and CDR2 from the germline V gene are MGHRA and YSYEKL. The junction had 3 bases not matched to a gene; V was cut back by 4 bases and J by 4 bases. The CDR3 loop spans 13 amino acids. Written as DNA, the CDR3 is TGCGCCAGCAGCCCCTGGACAGGGTACGAGCAGTACTTC. It is translated as CASSPWTGYEQYF.

This clone was detected only a few times. This chain joins TRBV4-1 and TRBJ1-1; D gene uncertain. The germline V gene has CDR1 MGHRA and CDR2 YSYEKL. Trimming pared 3 bases from V and 4 bases from J, leaving 12 bases between. The CDR3 is 14 residues long. Here the CDR3 reads CASSHVNPPTEAFF. Written as DNA, the CDR3 is TGCGCCAGCAGCCACGTCAACCCGCCCACTGAAGCTTTCTTT.

The J gene is TRBJ2-1, the V gene TRBV2, with 9 bases matching TRBD2. The CDR3 is 17 residues long. Trimming took 0 bases from V and 0 from J; bases not matched to a gene: 3. Germline lookup yields CDR1 SNHLY and CDR2 FYNNEI. The CDR3 protein is CASSEATSGSSYNEQFF. CDR3 DNA: TGTGCCAGCAGTGAAGCGACTAGCGGCAGCTCCTACAATGAGCAGTTCTTC.

This clone was picked up a small number of times. The identical CDR3 is also encoded by other nucleotide sequences in the sample. The genes are TRBV27 and TRBJ2-1; 9 nucleotides agree with TRBD1. Germline CDR1 reads MNHEY; CDR2 reads SMNVEV (reference sequence). The trim removed 2 bases at V and 2 bases at J, leaving 1 base unmatched. CDR3 size: 15 residues. This CDR3 is CASSLGQGTYNEQFF. In DNA, the CDR3 is TGTGCCAGCAGTTTAGGACAGGGGACCTACAATGAGCAGTTCTTC.

The chain uses TRBV5-4 and TRBJ2-5; 8 positions agree with TRBD2. The CDR3 consists of 17 residues. V dropped 3 bases and J dropped 1; count of bases not matched to a gene: 11. In germline, CDR1 is SGHNT, CDR2 YYREEE (reference sequence). The CDR3 loop reads CASSSYGGGILQETQYF. CDR3 in DNA: TGTGCCAGCAGCTCCTACGGGGGGGGTATCCTCCAAGAGACCCAGTACTTC.

V usage is TRBV5-1 and J usage is TRBJ1-1; D gene ambiguous. From germline, CDR1 is SGHRS and CDR2 YFSETQ. V lost 2 bases and J 6 bases, leaving 14 bases between the germline ends. This CDR3 has 14 amino acids. The chain's CDR3 is CASSLVPEVAEAFF. DNA of the CDR3: TGCGCCAGCAGCTTAGTCCCAGAGGTCGCTGAAGCTTTCTTT.

This chain joins TRBV4-3 and TRBJ2-7, with TRBD2 matching 12 bases. The germline gives CDR1 LGHNA, CDR2 YSLEER. The CDR3 has 18 amino acids. V was pared by 0 bases and J by 4 bases, with 10 bases of the junction left unmatched. The CDR3, as DNA: TGCGCCAGCAGCCAAGAAACTAGCTGGACTAGCGGGAAGTACGAGCAGTACTTC. Its protein is CASSQETSWTSGKYEQYF.

This rearrangement joins TRBV15 to TRBJ2-5, with a tentative D call TRBD2 (6 bases). Trimming removed 6 bases at V and 2 bases at J, with 19 bases between. The CDR3 is 16 residues long. Germline CDR1 is LNHNV and CDR2 is YYDKDF (reference sequence). CDR3 nucleotides: TGTGCCACCAGTCAGTTTGAGGCGGGGTTACAAGAGACCCAGTACTTC. It translates to CATSQFEAGLQETQYF.